What follows is one TCR beta chain and its context. The antigen is undetermined. The CDR3 length is 15 residues. Germline V CDR1 and CDR2: SEHNR, FQNEAQ (reference sequence). The V and J ends lost 5 bases and 5 bases, in that order; junction bases with no gene match: 9. Treatment here: around 19 received Ad26.COV2.S at low or high dose, single or two shots; several received placebo; per-sample allocation not given. Samples were taken on day 63 after the first vaccine or placebo injection. Only in-frame clones appear in the TCRdb table, and some are missing; sequencing was by immunoSEQ multiplex PCR. The table records 380,000 or so clones, 83% of them present only once. The data were taken from a study of Ad26.COV2.S vaccination and SARS-CoV-2 variants. Across the study: The authors gave Ad26.COV2.S intramuscularly, either once or twice 56 days apart.

Study results and caveats: Vaccinees showed greater spike-specific TCR breadth than placebo recipients.

V and J are TRBV7-9 and TRBJ2-3; TRBD1 matches 8 bases. The specimen was peripheral blood, collected in a trial of Ad26.COV2.S vaccine versus placebo. The sequence derives from a person aged 18-65 years who received the Ad26.COV2.S COVID-19 vaccine or a placebo. The CDR3 here is CASSPRGRGQDTQYF. CDR3 DNA sequence: TGTGCCAGCAGCCCCCGTGGCAGGGGGCAAGATACGCAGTATTTT. The whole variable domain, remainder taken from reference TRBV7-9 and TRBJ2-3, is DTGVSQNPRHKITKRGQNVTFRCDPISEHNRLYWYRQTLGQGPEFLTYFQNEAQLEKSRLLSDRFSAERPKGSFSTLEIQRTEQGDSAMYLCASSPRGRGQDTQYFGPGTRLTVL.